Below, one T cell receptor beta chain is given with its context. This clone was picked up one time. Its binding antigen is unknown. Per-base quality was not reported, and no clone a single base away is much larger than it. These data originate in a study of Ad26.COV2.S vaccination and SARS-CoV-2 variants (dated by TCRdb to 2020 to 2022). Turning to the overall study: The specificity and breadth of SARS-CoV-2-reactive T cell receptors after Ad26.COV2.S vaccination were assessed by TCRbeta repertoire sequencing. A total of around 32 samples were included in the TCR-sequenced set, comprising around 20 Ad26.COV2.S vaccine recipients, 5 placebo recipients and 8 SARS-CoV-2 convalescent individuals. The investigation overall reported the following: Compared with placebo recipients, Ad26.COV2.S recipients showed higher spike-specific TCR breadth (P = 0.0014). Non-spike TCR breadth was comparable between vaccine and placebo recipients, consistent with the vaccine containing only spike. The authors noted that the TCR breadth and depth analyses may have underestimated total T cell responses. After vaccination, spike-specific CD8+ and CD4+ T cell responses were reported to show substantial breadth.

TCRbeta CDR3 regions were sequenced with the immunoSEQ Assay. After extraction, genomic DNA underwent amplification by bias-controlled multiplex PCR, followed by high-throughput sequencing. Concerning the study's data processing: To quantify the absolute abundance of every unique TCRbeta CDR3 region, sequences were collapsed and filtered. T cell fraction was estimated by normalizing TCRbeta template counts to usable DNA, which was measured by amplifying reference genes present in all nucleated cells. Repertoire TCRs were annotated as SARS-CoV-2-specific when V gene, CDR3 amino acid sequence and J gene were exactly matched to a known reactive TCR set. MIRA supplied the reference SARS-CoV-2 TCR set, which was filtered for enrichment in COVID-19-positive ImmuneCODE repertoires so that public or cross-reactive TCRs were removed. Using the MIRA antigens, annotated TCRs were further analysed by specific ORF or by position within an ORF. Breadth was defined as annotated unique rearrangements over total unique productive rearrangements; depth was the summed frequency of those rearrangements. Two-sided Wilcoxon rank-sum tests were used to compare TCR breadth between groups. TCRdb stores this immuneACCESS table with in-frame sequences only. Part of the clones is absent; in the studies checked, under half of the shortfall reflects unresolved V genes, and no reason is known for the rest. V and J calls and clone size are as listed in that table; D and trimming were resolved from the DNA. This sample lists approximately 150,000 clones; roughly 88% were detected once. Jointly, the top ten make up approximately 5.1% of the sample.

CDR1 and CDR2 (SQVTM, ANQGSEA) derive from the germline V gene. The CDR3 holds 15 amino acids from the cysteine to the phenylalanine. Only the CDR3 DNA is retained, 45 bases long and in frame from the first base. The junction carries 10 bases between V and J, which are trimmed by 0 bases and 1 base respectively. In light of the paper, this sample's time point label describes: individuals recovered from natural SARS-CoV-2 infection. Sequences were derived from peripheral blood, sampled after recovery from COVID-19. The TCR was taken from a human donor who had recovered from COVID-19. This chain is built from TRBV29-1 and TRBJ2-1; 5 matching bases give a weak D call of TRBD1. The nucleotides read TGCAGCGTTGAAGATCAGGGTTTGTCCTACAATGAGCAGTTCTTC. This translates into CSVEDQGLSYNEQFF.